The entry below gives a single T cell receptor beta chain sequence along with its context. Its antigen is currently unknown. This sample is part of a study of T cell responses to AZD1222 COVID-19 vaccine. Assay used: immunoSEQ multiplex PCR; TCRdb lists only in-frame clones, some missing. The sample holds tens of thousands of clones, 90% to 95% seen once. Whole-study results and caveats: The study sampled repertoires only after the peak T cell response.

V lost 4 bases to trimming and J lost 7 bases; unmatched junction nucleotides: 3. Germline V gene lookup returns CDR1 SGHTA and CDR2 FQGNSA. This CDR3 is 13 amino acids long. The source of this sequence is an adult in good health. Sequences were derived from peripheral blood, sampled on day 0 of MenACWY control vaccination. This chain links TRBV7-2 with TRBJ1-4; the match to TRBD1 covers 7 bases. Here the CDR3 DNA reads TGTGCCAGCAGCTCCGGACAGGCTGAAAAACTGTTTTTT. Translating it yields CASSSGQAEKLFF.